The clone carrying this T cell receptor beta chain came up many times. What it binds is unknown. Sequencing was performed with immunoSEQ multiplex PCR; in TCRdb, only in-frame clones are kept and a portion is missing. The sample carries roughly 410,000 clones, 83% recorded once. CDR3 size: 14 residues. Germline V gene data show CDR1 as SGHDT and CDR2 as YYEEEE. The V gene lost 1 base and the J gene lost 4 bases, with 12 bases spanning the gap. The source of the sample is a study of Ad26.COV2.S vaccination and SARS-CoV-2 variants. Background on the study: Ad26.COV2.S given intramuscularly, once or twice 56 days apart. General study results and limits: Spike-specific TCR breadth was greater in vaccine than placebo recipients.

Treatment indicated: roughly 20 received Ad26.COV2.S at low or high dose, single or two shots; roughly five received placebo; per-sample allocation not given. Sampling occurred on day 63 after the first vaccine or placebo injection. Sequenced material: peripheral blood, taken in a trial of Ad26.COV2.S vaccine versus placebo. The receptor was derived from a person aged 18-60 years who received the Ad26.COV2.S COVID-19 vaccine or a placebo. This chain uses TRBV5-6 with TRBJ2-7; a weak D match, TRBD2 (6 bases). CDR3 protein: CASSLPGAGYEQYF. In DNA, the CDR3 is TGTGCCAGCAGCTTGCCCGGTGCGGGATACGAGCAGTACTTC.